Below, 19 T cell receptor beta chains from the same sample are listed, as sequenced in a study of beta chain features in type 1 diabetes. Study-wide points: Among all four CD4+ subsets, Type 1 diabetes patients had TCRB CDR3s that were moderately but significantly shorter.

These receptors have no known antigen. Reverse transcribing all isolated RNA meant expressed TCRB transcripts were sequenced. The table came from immunoSEQ multiplex PCR; TCRdb's copy has only in-frame clones and leaves some out. This sample has about 700,000 clones, with around 15% found just once. The sequencing input was naive CD4+ T cells from blood. These receptors were taken from a man aged 18 to 30 with type 1 diabetes.

This clone has just a few counts. This sequence joins TRBV29-1 and TRBJ1-1; no clear D. Germline lookup yields CDR1 SQVTM and CDR2 ANQGSEA. This CDR3 is 11 amino acids long. V lost 6 bases and J lost 4, with 9 bases in between. The CDR3 spells CSVVPVTEAFF. CDR3 in DNA: TGCAGCGTAGTACCCGTCACTGAAGCTTTCTTT.

V usage is TRBV6-1 and J usage is TRBJ2-5; 10 bases agree with TRBD2. Germline CDR1 reads MNHNS; CDR2 reads SASEGT. V shed 11 bases, J shed 5 bases, and the junction held 8 bases outside the gene matches. The CDR3 runs 13 residues. The DNA for the CDR3 is TGTGCCTTAAGCGGGGGGGCGGAGGAGACCCAGTACTTC. Protein sequence: CALSGGAEETQYF.

Written as DNA, the CDR3 is TGCGCCAGCAGCCTTCAGGACGCTGGGGCCAACGTCCTGACTTTC. It encodes CASSLQDAGANVLTF. V and J are TRBV5-1 and TRBJ2-6; no definite D call. This CDR3 region has 15 residues. The V and J ends lost 4 bases and 2 bases respectively, with 10 bases between them. CDR1 is SGHRS and CDR2 is YFSETQ in the germline V gene.

The chain joins TRBV28 to TRBJ1-2, with TRBD1 as a possible D gene (5 bases). V shed 7 bases and J shed 1 base, with 10 bases lying between them. The CDR3 contains 13 residues. Germline-derived CDR1 and CDR2 are MDHEN and SYDVKM. The CDR3 loop is CASTPTVNYGYTF. The CDR3 nucleotides are TGTGCCAGCACCCCGACAGTTAACTATGGCTACACCTTC.

This clone was counted between two and nine times. The rearrangement joins TRBV6-1 to TRBJ1-2; D unclear. V dropped 6 bases and J dropped 2 bases, with 16 bases sitting between them. CDR1 MNHNS and CDR2 SASEGT come from the germline V gene. The CDR3 runs to 15 residues. CDR3 coding DNA: TGTGCCAGCAGATCAGCCTCGACAACGAACTATGGCTACACCTTC. The encoded protein is CASRSASTTNYGYTF.

A remark on this clone: Other DNA sequences within the sample encode an identical CDR3. The chain uses TRBV30 and TRBJ1-1; D not certain. Germline CDR1 reads GTSNPN; CDR2 reads SVGIG (reference sequence). The CDR3 length is 13 residues. Trimming shortened V by 0 bases and J by 2 bases, and 7 bases separated the two germline ends. CDR3 DNA sequence: TGTGCCTGGAGTGTTGGGTCCAACACTGAAGCTTTCTTT. Protein product: CAWSVGSNTEAFF.

The table lists this clone with a few counts. V usage is TRBV11-2 and J usage is TRBJ2-3; D unresolved. The CDR3 is 16 amino acids. Germline V gives CDR1 SGHAT, CDR2 FQNNGV. The ends were cut back, 1 base at V and 4 bases at J, with 15 bases in the middle. CDR3 bases: TGTGCCAGCAGCTTAGTCCTCTTGGGTGGGGCAGATACGCAGTATTTT. It encodes CASSLVLLGGADTQYF.

In its sample, this clone was seen a few times. The chain uses TRBV10-3 and TRBJ1-2; D may be TRBD1 (5 bases). This CDR3 has 14 residues. V lost 5 bases to trimming and J lost 6 bases, with 16 bases between them. Germline values: CDR1 ENHRY, CDR2 SYGVKD. In DNA form, the CDR3 reads TGTGCCATCAGTAGGCAGGGAGAGGAGGATGGCTACACCTTC. This translates into CAISRQGEEDGYTF.

This clone was picked up a small number of times. The rearrangement uses TRBV7-2 and TRBJ2-7; TRBD1 agrees at 9 bases. V lost 3 bases and J lost 7; bases outside the gene matches: 7. Germline V gene lookup returns CDR1 SGHTA and CDR2 FQGNSA. This CDR3 is built from 14 residues. The CDR3 is CASSFEQGAFEQYF. CDR3 sequence (DNA): TGTGCCAGCAGCTTCGAACAGGGGGCGTTTGAGCAGTACTTC.

CDR3 in amino acids: CASSSWSANTGELFF. The CDR3 bases are TGTGCCAGCAGCTCGTGGAGCGCGAACACCGGGGAGCTGTTTTTT. The V call is TRBV7-2, the J call TRBJ2-2; D gene uncertain. The CDR3 length is 15 residues. Germline CDR1 reads SGHTA; CDR2 reads FQGNSA. V was trimmed by 4 bases and J by 0 bases, leaving 9 bases between them. Using reference TRBV7-2 and TRBJ2-2 for the parts outside the CDR3, the full variable domain is GAGVSQSPSNKVTEKGKDVELRCDPISGHTALYWYRQSLGQGLEFLIYFQGNSAPDKSGLPSDRFSAERTGGSVSTLTIQRTQQEDSAVYLCASSSWSANTGELFFGEGSRLTVL.

As for this clone: Other nucleotide sequences from this sample produce the same CDR3. The chain links TRBV30 to TRBJ2-1; tentative D call: TRBD1 (6 bases). The CDR3 is made up of 12 amino acids. Trimming cost V 2 bases and J 6 bases, with 8 bases left between them. Germline V gives CDR1 GTSNPN, CDR2 SVGIG (reference sequence). The CDR3 here is CAWSLQGNEQFF. CDR3 nucleotides: TGTGCCTGGAGTCTACAGGGCAATGAGCAGTTCTTC.

This clone has just a few counts. The chain joins TRBV7-2 to TRBJ1-1, with D uncertain. V shed 2 bases and J shed 1 base, with 8 bases lying between them. This CDR3 is 14 amino acids long. Per the germline V gene, CDR1 is SGHTA and CDR2 is FQGNSA. Here the CDR3 reads CASSLLPENTEAFF. As DNA, the CDR3 is TGTGCCAGCAGCTTACTTCCCGAGAACACTGAAGCTTTCTTT.

This clone was recorded a few times. This chain joins TRBV20-1 and TRBJ2-7; D call uncertain. Between the trimmed V and J ends, which lost 4 bases and 7 bases, there was a span of 8 bases. This CDR3 has 10 amino acids. The germline gives CDR1 DFQATT, CDR2 SNEGSKA (reference sequence). The CDR3 sequence: CSAMFGEQYF. Here the CDR3 DNA reads TGCAGTGCTATGTTTGGTGAGCAGTACTTC.

The chain couples TRBV25-1 to TRBJ1-1; TRBD1 matches at 7 bases. The CDR3 totals 14 residues. Germline trimming cut 6 bases from V and 4 bases from J; bases unmatched to any gene: 8. CDR1 and CDR2 from the germline V gene are MGHDK and SYGVNS. This CDR3 reads CASRTDRASTEAFF. CDR3 nucleotides: TGTGCCAGCAGAACCGACAGGGCAAGCACTGAAGCTTTCTTT.

The chain uses TRBV6-6 and TRBJ1-4, with D unresolved. The length of the CDR3 is 14 residues. V was trimmed by 5 bases and J by 0 bases, leaving 7 bases between them. Germline V gene lookup returns CDR1 MNHNY and CDR2 SVGAGI (reference sequence). The CDR3 loop reads CASSKSTTNEKLFF. The CDR3 nucleotides read TGTGCCAGCAGTAAATCGACAACTAATGAAAAACTGTTTTTT.

This clone was seen a few times. This sequence joins TRBV4-2 and TRBJ1-2; a possible D gene is TRBD1 (5 bases). This CDR3 spans 14 amino acids. V was cut by 0 bases and J by 4 bases, with 9 bases left in between. Looked up from germline, CDR1 is LGHNA and CDR2 is YNFKEQ. CDR3 nucleotides: TGTGCCAGCAGCCAAGAGGGGGGATTCTATGGCTACACCTTC. Protein: CASSQEGGFYGYTF.

This clone was picked up a small number of times. The chain recombines TRBV19 with TRBJ1-5, with D hard to call. Germline assignment: CDR1 LNHDA and CDR2 SQIVND (reference sequence). Between the trimmed V and J ends, which lost 3 bases and 7 bases, there was a span of 22 bases. The CDR3 has 17 residues. The CDR3 loop reads CASSMMGSTDSRQPQHF. In nucleotides, the CDR3 is TGTGCCAGTAGTATGATGGGGAGTACAGACTCACGCCAGCCCCAGCATTTT.

This clone was counted between two and nine times. This chain uses TRBV28 with TRBJ1-5; D gene ambiguous. The germline V gene has CDR1 MDHEN and CDR2 SYDVKM. The CDR3 contains 12 residues. Between the trimmed V and J ends, which lost 2 bases and 9 bases, there was a span of 8 bases. The CDR3 DNA follows: TGTGCCAGCAGTTTAAGGGCAGGGCCCCAGCATTTT. Protein product: CASSLRAGPQHF.

V gene TRBV4-2 combines with J gene TRBJ2-5, with D perhaps matching TRBD2 (5 bases). V lost 2 bases and J 3 bases, leaving 10 bases between the germline ends. This CDR3 is 14 amino acids long. Per the germline V gene, CDR1 is LGHNA and CDR2 is YNFKEQ. CDR3 loop: CASSQYGVEETQYF. CDR3 DNA sequence: TGTGCCAGCAGCCAATACGGGGTTGAAGAGACCCAGTACTTC.